Listed below are T cell receptor beta chains from one sample, sequenced in a study of cytomegalovirus exposure and HLA in healthy donors. The repertoire was sequenced with immunoSEQ multiplex PCR; TCRdb's copy has only in-frame clones and lacks some. The sample includes 110,000 to 150,000 clones, 88% of them seen just once. The sample taken for sequencing was PBMCs. The origin of the receptors is a young woman in good health and CMV-seropositive. Each CDR3 is given with its conserved first and last residue. The order of the fields is V gene, D gene, CDR3 protein. The D gene is left open where the match is weak.

TRBV18 | TRBD1 | CASSPRQRDSDGYTF
TRBV6-5 | NA | CASSYTVGPPNYGYTF
TRBV29-1 | NA | CSVGVQGRGTQYF
TRBV13 | TRBD1 | CASSSQTGGYGYTF
TRBV27 | TRBD2 | CASSSFAPRTSGGVYNEQFF
TRBV2 | TRBD1 | CASSADRVKHQPQHF
TRBV27 | NA | CASSPRRGYYGYTF
TRBV28 | NA | CASSLRQNPTKGQYF
TRBV9 | TRBD2 | CASSVLRSGGFYNEQFF
TRBV28 | NA | CASSSADSYEQYF
TRBV5-1 | TRBD2 | CASSPAGQETQYF
TRBV7-2 | NA | CASSLAGARGNTIYF
TRBV4-2 | TRBD2 | CASSQGTTSGVTDTQYF
TRBV2 | TRBD1 | CASSVRDRETDNEQFF
TRBV9 | NA | CASSVGGGPYEQYF
TRBV30 | TRBD1 | CAWSHGDRGSTDTQYF
TRBV6-5 | TRBD1 | CASSYRDRANYGYTF
TRBV15 | NA | CATSRVGGVEPQHF
TRBV7-6 | TRBD2 | CASSLETSGGSGELFF
TRBV6-5 | NA | CASRRPGVTDTQYF
TRBV6-1 | NA | CASSEGREETQYF
TRBV2 | NA | CASSTQTAPGNTIYF
TRBV4-2 | NA | CASSQDPRAGDNSGLHF
TRBV10-3 | NA | CAISGTGTWAFF
TRBV7-9 | NA | CASSLQGNTGELFF
TRBV30 | NA | CAWSFSGGGPQPQHF
TRBV10-3 | NA | CAISNRETLEAFF
TRBV9 | TRBD1 | CASSVGTGVSYEQYF
TRBV29-1 | TRBD1 | CSVPGQGGHEQYF
TRBV5-1 | NA | CASKLGGSEETQYF
TRBV4-2 | TRBD2 | CASSQGGGLVVYEQYF
TRBV19 | NA | CASSRVLGGELFF
TRBV28 | NA | CASSLTKPGGYTF
TRBV30 | TRBD1 | CAWTQGGLGLFF
TRBV11-2 | TRBD1 | CASSPGQGTDTQYF
TRBV6-1 | NA | CASRGHNNSPLHF
TRBV19 | TRBD1 | CASSTGQGAEKLFF
TRBV19 | NA | CASMGRGNEKLFF